The next 9 T cell receptor beta chains were all read from a single sample in a study of cytomegalovirus exposure and HLA in healthy donors. The PCR made use of 60 Vbeta and 13 Jbeta primers. Assay used: immunoSEQ multiplex PCR; TCRdb lists only in-frame clones, some missing. Altogether 100,000 to 150,000 clones are present, approximately 15% being singletons, with the ten largest covering 1.5% to 2%. Sequencing was performed on PBMCs. These receptors were collected from a woman younger than 30 in good health and CMV-seronegative.

This clone was seen a handful of times. This chain connects TRBV19 to TRBJ1-1, with a tentative D call TRBD1 (5 bases). V shed 4 bases and J shed 0 bases, with 9 bases lying between them. Germline V gene sequence: CDR1 LNHDA, CDR2 SQIVND (reference sequence). The CDR3 spans 14 residues. In nucleotides, the CDR3 is TGTGCCAGTAGTAGACAGACGATGAACACTGAAGCTTTCTTT. Translated: CASSRQTMNTEAFF.

About this clone itself: Other DNA sequences within the sample encode an identical CDR3. The CDR3 spells CAWSVGRGTEAFF. As DNA, the CDR3 is TGTGCCTGGAGTGTAGGCAGGGGGACTGAAGCTTTCTTT. The chain couples TRBV30 to TRBJ1-1; 7 positions match TRBD1. From germline, CDR1 is GTSNPN and CDR2 SVGIG (reference sequence). With 0 bases clipped from V and 5 bases from J, the junction kept 3 bases outside the gene matches. There are 13 residues in the CDR3.

The chain links TRBV7-8 to TRBJ1-4; D unclear. V was clipped by 5 bases and J by 0 bases, with 22 bases between them. CDR3 length: 19 residues. Germline assignment: CDR1 SGHVS and CDR2 FQNEAQ. As DNA, the CDR3 is TGTGCCAGCAGCCCCCGTTCAGTCGCCCAGCGTGCAACTAATGAAAAACTGTTTTTT. Amino acids: CASSPRSVAQRATNEKLFF.

The chain is built from TRBV9 and TRBJ2-1, with 9 positions matching TRBD1. With V trimmed by 0 bases and J by 5 bases, 6 bases remained unmatched. The CDR3 totals 16 residues. The germline CDR1 and CDR2 sequences are SGDLS and YYNGEE. As DNA, the CDR3 is TGTGCCAGCAGCGTAGGCGGGACAGGGAGAGACAATGAGCAGTTCTTC. Protein: CASSVGGTGRDNEQFF.

This clone was observed a handful of times. The chain has TRBV29-1 and TRBJ2-5; 9 nucleotides align to TRBD1. The J call may not be correct, given that the DNA end is closer to TRBJ2-7. Germline CDR1 is SQVTM and CDR2 is ANQGSEA. The CDR3 loop spans 14 amino acids. The CDR3 region has the DNA TGCAGCGTCTACCCCGGACAGGGGTCCTACGAGCAGTACTTC. As protein: CSVYPGQGSYEQYF.

The sample holds a few counts of this clone. The chain combines TRBV6-1 with TRBJ1-5; possible D gene TRBD1, 6 bases. V shed 9 bases and J shed 3 bases, with 9 bases lying between them. The CDR3 length is 12 residues. From germline, CDR1 is MNHNS and CDR2 SASEGT. As DNA, the CDR3 is TGTGCCAGTCGGGACAACAATCAGCCCCAGCATTTT. Translated, it gives CASRDNNQPQHF.

In its sample, this clone was seen a few times. V and J are TRBV2 and TRBJ1-1, with 10 bases lining up with TRBD1. CDR1 is SNHLY, CDR2 FYNNEI, per germline. With V trimmed by 3 bases and J by 1 base, 2 bases remained unmatched. This CDR3 has 15 residues. The CDR3 DNA is TGTGCCAGCAGTGAGGGACAGGGGAGGAACACTGAAGCTTTCTTT. Translation gives CASSEGQGRNTEAFF. The entire variable domain, with the rest obtained from reference TRBV2 and TRBJ1-1, is as follows: EPEVTQTPSHQVTQMGQEVILRCVPISNHLYFYWYRQILGQKVEFLVSFYNNEISEKSEIFDDQFSVERPDGSNFTLKIRSTKLEDSAMYFCASSEGQGRNTEAFFGQGTRLTVV.

The chain carries TRBV7-3 and TRBJ2-2, with 10 positions matching TRBD2. The CDR3 contains 17 residues. Trimming removed 2 bases from V and 4 bases from J; junction bases left unmatched: 7. Germline assignment: CDR1 SGHTA and CDR2 FQGTGA. The CDR3 DNA is TGTGCCAGCAGCTTATCGGCTAGCGGGGGAGGCACCGGGGAGCTGTTTTTT. Encoded protein: CASSLSASGGGTGELFF.

A few counts support this clone. V and J are TRBV6-1 and TRBJ1-1; D is unresolved. V lost 5 bases and J lost 6, with 16 bases in between. The CDR3 is made up of 14 amino acids. Germline CDR1 MNHNS, CDR2 SASEGT. The CDR3 coding sequence is TGTGCCAGCAGTCCGGAGGGTATGGCGGCTGAAGCTTTCTTT. Its protein product is CASSPEGMAAEAFF.